This T cell receptor (beta chain) was identified during a study of T cell repertoires in cytomegalovirus infection. In TCRdb, the reads were re-called with MiXCR into one record per CDR3 protein. The table records approximately 250,000 distinct CDR3 sequences, roughly an eighth of them present only once. The V segment lost 6 bases and the J segment 1 base; nucleotides outside the gene matches: 5. CDR3 length: 14 amino acids. This clonotype was seen a few times. The sample was PBMCs. This chain links TRBV12-3 or TRBV12-4 with TRBJ2-7; 8 positions match TRBD1. This receptor was identified in a human donor in good health (CMV status not recorded). Some clones in this sample may be carry-over from other donors' samples. The CDR3 protein is CASSDRGKSYEQYF. For the CDR3, the DNA is TGTGCCAGCAGCGACAGGGGAAAATCCTACGAGCAGTACTTC.